Sequencing of this T cell receptor (beta chain) was carried out in a study of T-cell memory formation after mild COVID-19. The CDR3 length is 15 residues. Per the germline V gene, CDR1 is LNHDA and CDR2 is SQIVND (reference sequence). V trimming: 4 bases; J trimming: 0 bases; junction bases outside the gene matches: 2. TCRdb reprocessed the 5' RACE reads with MiXCR, giving one entry per CDR3 protein. The sample includes about 110,000 distinct CDR3 sequences, approximately 13% of them seen just once. This TCR was sampled from an adult woman who had mild COVID-19 (a few samples of this study predate the infection). Cell type and time point are not known. Sequenced sample: PBMCs or a T cell subset sorted from them (not recorded which). The genes are TRBV19 and TRBJ2-1; TRBD2 matches at 8 bases. In DNA, the CDR3 is TGTGCCAGTAGTAGGCGGGAGGACTCCTACAATGAGCAGTTCTTC. Translating it yields CASSRREDSYNEQFF.